These 8 T cell receptor beta chains were sequenced from one sample in a study of chemoradiotherapy in HPV16-positive cancers. Libraries were prepared by immunoSEQ multiplex PCR; TCRdb keeps only in-frame clonotypes and omits some of them. The sample lists 8,000 or so clones, approximately 83% occurring once. The source material was blood, sampled from a patient who underwent chemoradiotherapy. The receptors derive from a human donor with HPV-associated anogenital cancer.

Of note for this clone: Germline and junction disagree at one end, which may indicate a read error. The chain combines TRBV4-2 with TRBJ1-2; 9 bases align to TRBD1. The CDR3 is 14 amino acids. Germline values: CDR1 LGHNA, CDR2 YNFKEQ. The CDR3 DNA follows: TGTGCCAGCAGCCATCCCCCGGGACAGGGCCCAGTGAAATTC. Its translation: CASSHPPGQGPVKF.

V usage is TRBV5-4 and J usage is TRBJ2-7; D is possibly TRBD2 (5 bases). Germline V CDR1 and CDR2: SGHNT, YYREEE (reference sequence). V was clipped by 9 bases and J by 3 bases, with 13 bases between them. This CDR3 is 12 amino acids long. The CDR3 nucleotides are TGTGCCACCGAGCGTGAGGGCTACGAGCAGTACTTC. This sequence encodes CATEREGYEQYF.

About this clone: Other DNA sequences of this sample code for an identical CDR3. The rearrangement joins TRBV28 to TRBJ2-5, with D uncertain. The germline V gene has CDR1 MDHEN and CDR2 SYDVKM. CDR3 length: 12 amino acids. V gave up 5 bases and J gave up 2 bases, with 6 bases separating them. CDR3 in DNA: TGTGCCAGCAGTCCCGGGCAAGAGACCCAGTACTTC. Amino acids: CASSPGQETQYF.

DNA for the CDR3: TGTGCCAGCAGTGATACGGACAGGGTCTATGGCTACACCTTC. Encoded protein: CASSDTDRVYGYTF. The chain has TRBV6-5 and TRBJ1-2, with 8 bases lining up with TRBD1. The CDR3 runs to 14 residues. V lost 5 bases and J lost 4; bases outside the gene matches: 6. CDR1 MNHEY and CDR2 SVGAGI come from the germline V gene.

The chain uses TRBV6-5 and TRBJ1-1; 8 positions match TRBD1. From germline, CDR1 is MNHEY and CDR2 SVGAGI. With V trimmed by 7 bases and J by 10 bases, 11 bases remained unmatched. This CDR3 is 13 amino acids long. The CDR3 spells CASTPGQEVSAFF. The CDR3 DNA follows: TGTGCCAGCACCCCGGGACAGGAGGTTTCAGCTTTCTTT.

This clone has just a few counts. V usage is TRBV10-2 and J usage is TRBJ1-3; the D gene is possibly TRBD1 (6 bases). The germline V gene has CDR1 WSHSY and CDR2 SAAADI. The CDR3 extends over 15 amino acids. V lost 6 bases to trimming and J lost 3 bases, with 15 bases between them. The CDR3 sequence: CASRTPTGNGNTIYF. In DNA form, the CDR3 reads TGCGCCAGCAGGACCCCCACAGGGAATGGAAACACCATATATTTT.

The rearrangement joins TRBV5-5 to TRBJ2-7; 7 bases match TRBD1. Germline V lookup: CDR1 SGHKS, CDR2 YYEKEE (reference sequence). V trimming: 4 bases; J trimming: 0 bases; junction bases outside the gene matches: 10. The CDR3 covers 16 residues. CDR3 sequence (DNA): TGTGCCAGCAGCCTAGAAGCCAGGGGGATCTCCTACGAGCAGTACTTC. Translating it yields CASSLEARGISYEQYF.

The rearrangement uses TRBV4-2 and TRBJ2-5, with 8 bases lining up with TRBD2. Germline V gene sequence: CDR1 LGHNA, CDR2 YNFKEQ. The CDR3 runs to 15 residues. Trimming at V came to 0 bases and at J to 5 bases, leaving 5 bases not matched to a gene. CDR3 region: CASSQETGGSETQYF. The CDR3 DNA reads as TGTGCCAGCAGCCAAGAGACGGGGGGGTCCGAGACCCAGTACTTC.